The 11 T cell receptor beta chains listed next were all sequenced from one sample in a study of T cell clonality in common variable immunodeficiency. Assay used: immunoSEQ multiplex PCR; TCRdb lists only in-frame clones, some missing. Recorded here are 80,000 or so clones, none singletons. What was sequenced was peripheral blood mononuclear cells. Receptor source: a person between 18 and 70 years old in good health.

This clone occurred many times. The read ends 3 residues shy of where the CDR3 ends; the end is completed using the germline J gene. The chain uses TRBV6-2 or TRBV6-3 and TRBJ1-2; TRBD1 agrees at 7 bases. The CDR3 is 16 residues long. Germline V gives CDR1 MNHEY, CDR2 SVGEGT. This CDR3 is CASSSVYRQGLDGYTF. CDR3 DNA (partial): TGTGCCAGCAGTTCGGTTTATAGACAGGGACTGGACGGC.

This clone has at least ten counts. The DNA ends 3 residues before the CDR3 does, and the rest of the CDR3 is filled in from the germline J gene. This chain connects TRBV12-3 or TRBV12-4 to TRBJ2-1; 14 nucleotides agree with TRBD2. V lost 6 bases and J lost 8; bases outside the gene matches: 15. This CDR3 comprises 18 residues. The CDR3 region is CASRRLPGLAGVRYEQFF. CDR3 DNA, as far as it was read: TGTGCCAGCAGACGTCTCCCGGGACTAGCGGGAGTAAGGTATGAG.

At least ten counts were recorded for this clone. The read halts 3 residues ahead of the CDR3 end, with the missing end drawn from the germline J gene. The rearrangement uses TRBV7-3 and TRBJ1-1; tentative D call: TRBD1 (5 bases). This CDR3 has 19 amino acids. Trimming pared 1 base from V and 0 bases from J, leaving 21 bases between. Germline assignment: CDR1 SGHTA and CDR2 FQGTGA. CDR3 sequence: CASSLNGGWSGRVNTEAFF. The covered CDR3 bases are TGTGCCAGCAGCTTAAATGGGGGGTGGTCGGGACGCGTGAACACTGAA. Variable domain in full (rest from reference TRBV7-3 and TRBJ1-1): GAGVSQTPSNKVTEKGKYVELRCDPISGHTALYWYRQSLGQGPEFLIYFQGTGAADDSGLPNDRFFAVRPEGSVSTLKIQRTERGDSAVYLCASSLNGGWSGRVNTEAFFGQGTRLTVV.

This clone was detected many times. The CDR3 end lies 3 residues beyond the end of the read and is filled in from the germline J gene. The V gene is TRBV30, the J gene TRBJ2-3; 8 nucleotides match TRBD2. This CDR3 is built from 13 residues. Germline-derived CDR1 and CDR2 are GTSNPN and SVGIG (reference sequence). With 5 bases clipped from V and 5 bases from J, the junction kept 6 bases outside the gene matches. This chain's CDR3 is CAWERESLDTQYF. The covered CDR3 bases are TGTGCCTGGGAGCGGGAGAGTTTAGATACG. Combining the CDR3 with reference TRBV30 and TRBJ2-3 gives the whole variable domain SQTIHQWPATLVQPVGSPLSLECTVEGTSNPNLYWYRQAAGRGLQLLFYSVGIGQISSEVPQNLSASRPQDRQFILSSKKLLLSDSGFYLCAWERESLDTQYFGPGTRLTVL.

This clone was counted at least ten times. Incomplete CDR3 DNA: TGCGCCAGCAGCCAAGAGAGCAGCGGGAGTCTCGGTGAG. Protein sequence: CASSQESSGSLGE. The entire CDR3 sequence reads CASSQESSGSLGEQFF. The rearrangement uses TRBV4-1 and TRBJ2-1, with TRBD2 identical over 8 bases. The missing CDR3 end, 3 residues past where the read stops, is filled in from the germline J gene. The germline V gene encodes CDR1 MGHRA and CDR2 YSYEKL. This CDR3 contains 16 residues. The V gene end was trimmed by 0 bases and the J gene end by 9 bases; junction bases not matched to a gene: 10.

This clone has at least ten counts. The read is 3 residues too short to cover the CDR3 end, so that end is filled in from the germline J gene. The gene calls are TRBV30 and TRBJ1-5, with TRBD1 as a possible D gene (5 bases). Germline V lookup: CDR1 GTSNPN, CDR2 SVGIG (reference sequence). There are 15 residues in the CDR3. The germline V and J ends were trimmed by 0 bases and 9 bases, with 18 bases remaining between them. Incomplete CDR3 DNA: TGTGCCTGGAGTGTAGGTCAGGGCCAAGGTCGGCCC. The encoded protein is CAWSVGQGQGRP. The whole CDR3 protein is CAWSVGQGQGRPQHF.

This clone was seen repeatedly, ten times or more. The read comes to an end 3 residues before the CDR3 does, leaving the germline J gene to fill in the end. The gene calls are TRBV7-2 and TRBJ1-2; 10 bases map to TRBD1. The trim removed 6 bases at V and 6 bases at J, leaving 4 bases unmatched. In germline, CDR1 is SGHTA, CDR2 FQGNSA. The CDR3 is 13 residues long. CDR3 sequence reads: CASSFDRGHGYTF. The CDR3 bases that were read are TGTGCCAGCAGTTTCGACAGGGGGCATGGC.

In this sample, this clone turned up many times. The read terminates 3 residues before the CDR3 end, so the remaining end is supplied by the germline J gene. The rearrangement links TRBV5-4 to TRBJ2-6, with D perhaps TRBD1 or TRBD2 (5 bases each). The CDR3 has 15 amino acids. Trimming took off 3 bases at V and 2 bases at J, with 9 bases between the two ends. Germline lookup yields CDR1 SGHNT and CDR2 YYREEE (reference sequence). CDR3 DNA (partial): TGTGCCAGCAGCTCGCAGGGAGCTGGGGCCAACGTC. It encodes CASSSQGAGANV. The whole CDR3 region reads CASSSQGAGANVLTF.

This clone showed up many times. The read comes to an end 3 residues before the CDR3 does, leaving the germline J gene to fill in the end. J is TRBJ1-1 and V is TRBV5-8; D gene uncertain. Germline CDR1 is SGHTS and CDR2 is YDEGEE. There are 14 residues in the CDR3. The sequenced part of the CDR3 DNA is TGTGCCAGCGAACCGACTCGTAAGTCTGCGGAA. This sequence encodes CASEPTRKSAE. The full CDR3 protein reads CASEPTRKSAEAFF.

This clone was counted ten times or more. With the read ending 3 residues before the CDR3 end, the germline J gene is used to fill in that end. This sequence joins TRBV29-1 and TRBJ2-3, with D possibly TRBD2 on 5 matching bases. The V end was cut by 0 bases, the J end by 4 bases, with 8 bases between. The CDR3 consists of 13 residues. CDR1 and CDR2 from the germline V gene are SQVTM and ANQGSEA. Partial CDR3 DNA: TGCAGCGTTGAAGAGAAACTAGCAGATACG. It codes for CSVEEKLADT. In full, the CDR3 is CSVEEKLADTQYF.

The table lists this clone with many counts. The read falls 3 residues short of the CDR3 end, and the missing part is taken from the germline J gene. The chain couples TRBV5-4 to TRBJ1-1; 7 bases fit TRBD1. Looked up from germline, CDR1 is SGHNT and CDR2 is YYREEE (reference sequence). The CDR3 is 16 residues long. V lost 10 bases, J lost 0 bases, and 15 bases stayed unmatched. CDR3 DNA (partial): TGTGCCCTCCAAAGGAGACTAGGGGGCCTGAACACTGAA. This translates into CALQRRLGGLNTE. The whole CDR3 is CALQRRLGGLNTEAFF.